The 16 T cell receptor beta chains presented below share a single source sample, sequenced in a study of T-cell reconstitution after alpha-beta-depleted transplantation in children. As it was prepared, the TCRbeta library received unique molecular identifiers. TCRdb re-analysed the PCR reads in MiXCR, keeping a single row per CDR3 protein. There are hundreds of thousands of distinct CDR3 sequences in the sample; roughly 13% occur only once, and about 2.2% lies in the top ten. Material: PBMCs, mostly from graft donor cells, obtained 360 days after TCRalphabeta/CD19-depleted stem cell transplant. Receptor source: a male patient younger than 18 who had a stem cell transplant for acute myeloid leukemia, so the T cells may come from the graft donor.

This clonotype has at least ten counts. The CDR3 nucleotides are TGCAGTGCCACCCTGGGGGCAGGGTCGGAGACCCAGTACTTC. It codes for CSATLGAGSETQYF. This chain joins TRBV20-1 and TRBJ2-5, with D maybe TRBD1 (6 bases). Germline V CDR1 and CDR2: DFQATT, SNEGSKA (reference sequence). The CDR3 is made up of 14 amino acids. Between the trimmed V and J ends, which lost 6 bases and 5 bases, there was a span of 19 bases.

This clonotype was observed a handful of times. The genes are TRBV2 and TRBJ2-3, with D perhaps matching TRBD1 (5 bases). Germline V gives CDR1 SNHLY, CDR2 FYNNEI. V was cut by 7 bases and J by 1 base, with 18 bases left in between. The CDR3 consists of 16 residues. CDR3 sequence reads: CASKIFGRAGTDTQYF. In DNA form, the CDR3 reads TGTGCCAGCAAAATTTTCGGCAGGGCCGGCACAGATACGCAGTATTTT. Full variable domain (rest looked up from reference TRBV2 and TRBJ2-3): EPEVTQTPSHQVTQMGQEVILRCVPISNHLYFYWYRQILGQKVEFLVSFYNNEISEKSEIFDDQFSVERPDGSNFTLKIRSTKLEDSAMYFCASKIFGRAGTDTQYFGPGTRLTVL.

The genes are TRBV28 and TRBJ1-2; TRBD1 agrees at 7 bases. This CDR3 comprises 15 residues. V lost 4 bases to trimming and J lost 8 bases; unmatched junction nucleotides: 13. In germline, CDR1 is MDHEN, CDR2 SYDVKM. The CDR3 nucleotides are TGTGCCAGCAGTTCCTGGACAGGAAAGGGCCTCGGCTACACCTTC. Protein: CASSSWTGKGLGYTF.

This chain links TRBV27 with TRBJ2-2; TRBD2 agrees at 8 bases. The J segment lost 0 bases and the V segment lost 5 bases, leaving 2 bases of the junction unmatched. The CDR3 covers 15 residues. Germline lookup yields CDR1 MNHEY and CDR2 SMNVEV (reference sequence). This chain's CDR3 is CASSRSGTNTGELFF. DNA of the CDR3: TGTGCCAGCAGTCGTAGCGGGACGAACACCGGGGAGCTGTTTTTT.

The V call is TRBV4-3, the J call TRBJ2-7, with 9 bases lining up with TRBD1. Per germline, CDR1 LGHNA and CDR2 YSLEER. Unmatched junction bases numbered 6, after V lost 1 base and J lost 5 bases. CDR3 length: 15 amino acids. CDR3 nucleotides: TGCGCCAGCAGCCAAGTGGGACAGGGCGATGACGAGCAGTACTTC. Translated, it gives CASSQVGQGDDEQYF.

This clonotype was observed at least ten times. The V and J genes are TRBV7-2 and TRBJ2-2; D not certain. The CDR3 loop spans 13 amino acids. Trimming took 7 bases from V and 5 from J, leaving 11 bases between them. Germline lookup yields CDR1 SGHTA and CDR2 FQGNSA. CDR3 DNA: TGTGCCAGCAACCAAGACCGAACCGGGGAGCTGTTTTTT. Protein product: CASNQDRTGELFF.

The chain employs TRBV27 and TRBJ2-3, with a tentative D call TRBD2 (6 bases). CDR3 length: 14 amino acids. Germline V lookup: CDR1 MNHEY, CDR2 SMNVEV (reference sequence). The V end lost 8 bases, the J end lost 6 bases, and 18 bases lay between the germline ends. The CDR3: CASGGWTSGDTQYF. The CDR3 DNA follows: TGTGCCAGCGGAGGGTGGACGTCGGGGGATACGCAGTATTTT.

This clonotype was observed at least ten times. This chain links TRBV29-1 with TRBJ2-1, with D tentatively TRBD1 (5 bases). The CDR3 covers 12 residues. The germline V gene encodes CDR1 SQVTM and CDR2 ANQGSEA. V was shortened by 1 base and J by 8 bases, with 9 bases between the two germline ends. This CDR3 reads CSVEGEGDEQFF. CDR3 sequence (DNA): TGCAGCGTTGAAGGGGAAGGGGATGAGCAGTTCTTC.

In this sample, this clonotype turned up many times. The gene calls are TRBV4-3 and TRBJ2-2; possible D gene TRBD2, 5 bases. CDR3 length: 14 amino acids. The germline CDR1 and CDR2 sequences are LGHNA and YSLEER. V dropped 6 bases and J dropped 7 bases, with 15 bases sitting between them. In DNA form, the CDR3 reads TGCGCCAGCAGACCCAAACTAGTGATCGGGGAGCTGTTTTTT. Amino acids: CASRPKLVIGELFF.

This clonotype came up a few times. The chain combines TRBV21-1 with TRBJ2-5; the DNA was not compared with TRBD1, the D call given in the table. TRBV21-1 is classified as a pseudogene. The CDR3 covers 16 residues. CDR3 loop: CASSYGSRLLEETQYF. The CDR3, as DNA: TGTGCCAGCAGCTACGGGAGCAGGCTTTTGGAAGAGACCCAGTACTTC.

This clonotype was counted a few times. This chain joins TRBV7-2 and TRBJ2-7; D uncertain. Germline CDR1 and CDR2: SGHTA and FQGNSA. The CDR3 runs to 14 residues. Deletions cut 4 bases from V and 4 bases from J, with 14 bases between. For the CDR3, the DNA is TGTGCCAGCAGCTCGCCGGGCCCTGGGTACGAGCAGTACTTC. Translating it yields CASSSPGPGYEQYF. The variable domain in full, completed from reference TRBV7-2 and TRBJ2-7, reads GAGVSQSPSNKVTEKGKDVELRCDPISGHTALYWYRQSLGQGLEFLIYFQGNSAPDKSGLPSDRFSAERTGGSVSTLTIQRTQQEDSAVYLCASSSPGPGYEQYFGPGTRLTVT.

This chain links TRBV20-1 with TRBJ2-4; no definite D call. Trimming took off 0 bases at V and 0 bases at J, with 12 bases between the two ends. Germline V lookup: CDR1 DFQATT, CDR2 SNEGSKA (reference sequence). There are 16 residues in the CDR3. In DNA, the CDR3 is TGCAGTGCTAGAGATTACAGTCTACTAGCCAAAAACATTCAGTACTTC. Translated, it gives CSARDYSLLAKNIQYF.

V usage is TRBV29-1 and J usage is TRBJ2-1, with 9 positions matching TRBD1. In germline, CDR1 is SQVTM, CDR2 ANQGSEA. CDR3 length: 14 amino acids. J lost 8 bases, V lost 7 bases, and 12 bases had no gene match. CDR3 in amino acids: CSAPWTGVEYEQFF. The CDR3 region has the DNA TGCAGCGCCCCCTGGACAGGGGTTGAATATGAGCAGTTCTTC.

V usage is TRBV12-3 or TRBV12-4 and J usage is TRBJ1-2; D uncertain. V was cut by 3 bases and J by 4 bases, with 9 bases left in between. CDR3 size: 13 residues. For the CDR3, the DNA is TGTGCCAGCAGTTTGTATCAGGCCTATGGCTACACCTTC. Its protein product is CASSLYQAYGYTF.

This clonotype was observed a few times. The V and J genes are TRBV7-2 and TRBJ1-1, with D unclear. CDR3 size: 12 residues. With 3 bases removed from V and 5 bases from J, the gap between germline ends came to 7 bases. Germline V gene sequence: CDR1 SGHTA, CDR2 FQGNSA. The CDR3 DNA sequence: TGTGCCAGCAGCTTCCTTACAACTGAAGCTTTCTTT. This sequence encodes CASSFLTTEAFF.

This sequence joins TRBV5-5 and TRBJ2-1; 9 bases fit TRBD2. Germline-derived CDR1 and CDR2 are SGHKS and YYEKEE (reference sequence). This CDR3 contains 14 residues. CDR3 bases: TGTGTCCCCCAGGCGGGAGGGCCCCGAAATGAGCAGTTCTTC. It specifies CVPQAGGPRNEQFF.